This passage covers 29 T cell receptor beta chains from one sample sequenced in a study of identical twins. MiXCR was run by TCRdb on the 5' RACE reads, yielding one entry per CDR3 protein. Among about 490,000 distinct CDR3 sequences, approximately 14% were seen once, and the ten largest hold about 0.47%. This sample also belongs to another study, concerning yellow fever vaccine responses in identical twins.

The source material was CD4+ T cells sorted from blood. All receptors come from a woman aged 18-30 years in good health.

This clonotype was picked up many times. The chain couples TRBV29-1 to TRBJ2-1; D gene ambiguous. V lost 3 bases to trimming and J lost 9 bases, with 15 bases between them. Per the germline V gene, CDR1 is SQVTM and CDR2 is ANQGSEA. This CDR3 spans 13 amino acids. CDR3 in DNA: TGCAGCGTTGATTCCGTGCCCTGGGGTGAGCAGTTCTTC. Its protein product is CSVDSVPWGEQFF.

The rearrangement links TRBV5-1 to TRBJ2-7; 9 bases align to TRBD2. The CDR3 spans 18 residues. J was trimmed by 0 bases and V by 2 bases; bases with no gene match: 12. Germline-derived CDR1 and CDR2 are SGHRS and YFSETQ. This chain's CDR3 is CASSFLLPAREGSYEQYF. The CDR3 nucleotides read TGCGCCAGCAGCTTTTTGCTCCCCGCGCGGGAGGGCTCCTACGAGCAGTACTTC. The full variable domain, in which reference TRBV5-1 and TRBJ2-7 provide the parts outside the CDR3, is KAGVTQTPRYLIKTRGQQVTLSCSPISGHRSVSWYQQTPGQGLQFLFEYFSETQRNKGNFPGRFSGRQFSNSRSEMNVSTLELGDSALYLCASSFLLPAREGSYEQYFGPGTRLTVT.

This chain joins TRBV12-3 or TRBV12-4 and TRBJ2-3; possible D gene TRBD2, 7 bases. V was trimmed by 6 bases and J by 0 bases, leaving 16 bases between them. The CDR3 extends over 16 amino acids. As DNA, the CDR3 is TGTGCCAGCAGCCCACGGGGCGGGGGCAGCACAGATACGCAGTATTTT. This codes for CASSPRGGGSTDTQYF.

This clonotype was found a few times. The rearrangement uses TRBV5-5 and TRBJ2-7; a weak D match, TRBD1 (6 bases). Trimming removed 1 base at V and 4 bases at J, with 9 bases between. CDR3 length equals 13 residues. Per germline, CDR1 SGHKS and CDR2 YYEKEE (reference sequence). CDR3 bases: TGTGCCAGCAGCTTGACAGGGATATACGAGCAGTACTTC. This sequence encodes CASSLTGIYEQYF.

Only a few counts were recorded for this clonotype. V and J are TRBV7-9 and TRBJ2-1, with 7 positions matching TRBD1. J lost 2 bases, V lost 1 base, and 8 bases had no gene match. There are 17 residues in the CDR3. CDR1 is SEHNR and CDR2 is FQNEAQ in the germline V gene (reference sequence). This CDR3 reads CASSLDRGTITYNEQFF. The CDR3 nucleotides are TGTGCCAGCAGCTTAGACAGGGGAACCATTACCTACAATGAGCAGTTCTTC.

This clonotype was seen a handful of times. The DNA of the CDR3 is TGTGCCAGCAGGATCGGGCTATACACCGGGGAGCTGTTTTTT. It encodes CASRIGLYTGELFF. V and J are TRBV28 and TRBJ2-2; no clear D gene. V was cut by 6 bases and J by 3 bases, with 11 bases left in between. Germline V gives CDR1 MDHEN, CDR2 SYDVKM. There are 14 residues in the CDR3.

This clonotype was detected only a few times. The gene calls are TRBV29-1 and TRBJ1-1; D is unclear. Trimming took off 4 bases at V and 2 bases at J, with 8 bases between the two ends. Germline lookup yields CDR1 SQVTM and CDR2 ANQGSEA. CDR3 length equals 12 residues. The CDR3 loop reads CSVGSGNTEAFF. CDR3 nucleotides: TGCAGCGTTGGTTCAGGAAACACTGAAGCTTTCTTT.

This clonotype was detected only a few times. The J gene is TRBJ2-3, the V gene TRBV12-3 or TRBV12-4; D might be TRBD2 (6 bases). V was cut by 4 bases and J by 2 bases, with 13 bases left in between. CDR3 length: 15 amino acids. CDR3 amino acids: CASSSGLFDTDTQYF. In DNA, the CDR3 is TGTGCCAGCAGTTCGGGACTCTTCGACACAGATACGCAGTATTTT.

The chain is built from TRBV24-1 and TRBJ2-3, with 9 bases aligning to TRBD2. V gave up 4 bases and J gave up 4 bases; unmatched junction bases: 2. The CDR3 is 14 amino acids. CDR1 is KGHDR, CDR2 SFDVKD, per germline. This CDR3 is CATSEGGGADTQYF. The CDR3 DNA is TGTGCCACCAGTGAGGGCGGGGGGGCAGATACGCAGTATTTT.

The chain couples TRBV5-1 to TRBJ2-6; perhaps D is TRBD1 or TRBD2 (6 bases each). Between the trimmed V and J ends, which lost 2 bases and 0 bases, there was a span of 15 bases. Germline loops: CDR1 SGHRS, CDR2 YFSETQ. This CDR3 has 18 amino acids. CDR3 coding DNA: TGCGCCAGCAGCTTAAACGGGGGCCTCTCCTCTGGGGCCAACGTCCTGACTTTC. Encoded protein: CASSLNGGLSSGANVLTF.

This clonotype was recorded at least ten times. This CDR3 is CASSGTANTGELFF. In nucleotides, the CDR3 is TGTGCCAGCAGCGGGACGGCGAACACCGGGGAGCTGTTTTTT. The chain joins TRBV9 to TRBJ2-2, with D hard to call. V was trimmed by 3 bases and J by 0 bases, leaving 6 bases between them. Per germline, CDR1 SGDLS and CDR2 YYNGEE. This CDR3 is built from 14 residues.

This clonotype has just a few counts. V and J are TRBV3-1 and TRBJ2-7, with D perhaps matching TRBD2 (6 bases). V was cut by 1 base and J by 0 bases, with 10 bases left in between. The CDR3 sequence is 15 residues long. Germline V gene data show CDR1 as LGHDT and CDR2 as YNNKEL (reference sequence). This CDR3 reads CASSQVAVSSYEQYF. In DNA, the CDR3 is TGTGCCAGCAGCCAAGTAGCGGTGAGCTCCTACGAGCAGTACTTC.

The rearrangement links TRBV5-1 to TRBJ2-7; D unresolved. V lost 0 bases, J lost 4 bases, and 8 bases lay in between. This CDR3 comprises 13 residues. Germline assignment: CDR1 SGHRS and CDR2 YFSETQ. This CDR3 is CASSLGPAYEQYV. The CDR3 DNA reads TGCGCCAGCAGCTTGGGGCCAGCATACGAGCAGTACGTC.

V is TRBV4-2 and J is TRBJ2-3; 12 positions match TRBD2. The J segment lost 0 bases and the V segment lost 4 bases, leaving 20 bases of the junction unmatched. CDR3 length equals 22 residues. Germline CDR1 reads LGHNA; CDR2 reads YNFKEQ. CDR3 DNA: TGTGCCAGCAGCCCGGGACTAGCGGGTTTATCCTTTCCCCGCTATAGCACAGATACGCAGTATTTT. It encodes CASSPGLAGLSFPRYSTDTQYF.

The chain is built from TRBV20-1 and TRBJ2-1; 7 bases agree with TRBD2. The trim removed 1 base at V and 6 bases at J, leaving 12 bases unmatched. CDR3 length: 16 amino acids. Germline CDR1 DFQATT, CDR2 SNEGSKA (reference sequence). In DNA, the CDR3 is TGCAGTGCTAGAGGGGGCGGGAGAGCAAACCCCAATGAGCAGTTCTTC. Translating gives CSARGGGRANPNEQFF.

The chain is built from TRBV5-5 and TRBJ2-7; 7 positions match TRBD1. The CDR3 totals 15 residues. From germline, CDR1 is SGHKS and CDR2 YYEKEE (reference sequence). The ends lost 3 bases at V and 1 base at J; junction bases unmatched: 7. The DNA for the CDR3 is TGTGCCAGCAGCTACACAGGGGATCAATCCTACGAGCAGTACGTC. This gives the protein CASSYTGDQSYEQYV.

V and J are TRBV3-1 and TRBJ1-3; 7 positions agree with TRBD1. CDR3 size: 17 residues. The germline V gene has CDR1 LGHDT and CDR2 YNNKEL (reference sequence). Germline trimming cut 1 base from V and 0 bases from J; bases unmatched to any gene: 6. The CDR3 is CASSQGDRFSSGNTIYF. CDR3 nucleotides: TGTGCCAGCAGCCAAGGGGACAGATTCAGCTCTGGAAACACCATATATTTT.

The table lists this clonotype with many counts. The chain links TRBV24-1 to TRBJ2-3; D uncertain. The CDR3 is 12 residues long. Germline CDR1 is KGHDR and CDR2 is SFDVKD. V lost 5 bases and J 0 bases, leaving 2 bases between the germline ends. Here the CDR3 DNA reads TGTGCCACCAGTGGCAGCACAGATACGCAGTATTTT. It translates to CATSGSTDTQYF.

This clonotype showed up just a few times. The chain combines TRBV3-1 with TRBJ2-1; D assignment may be TRBD1 or TRBD2 (5 bases each). The CDR3 contains 13 residues. Per the germline V gene, CDR1 is LGHDT and CDR2 is YNNKEL (reference sequence). V was clipped by 4 bases and J by 6 bases, with 10 bases between them. CDR3 DNA: TGTGCCAGCAGCCGTGGGACCCCCAATGAGCAGTTCTTC. This translates into CASSRGTPNEQFF.

At least ten counts were recorded for this clonotype. The chain is built from TRBV5-1 and TRBJ2-2, with D unresolved. V lost 1 base, J lost 5 bases, and 12 bases lay in between. The CDR3 runs 15 residues. Germline-derived CDR1 and CDR2 are SGHRS and YFSETQ. The CDR3 is CASSLLAASTGELFF. The CDR3, as DNA: TGCGCCAGCAGCTTGTTGGCAGCAAGTACCGGGGAGCTGTTTTTT.

The rearrangement links TRBV18 to TRBJ2-7, with TRBD1 identical over 12 bases. The CDR3 runs 15 residues. V lost 4 bases, J lost 5 bases, and 6 bases stayed unmatched. Germline V gene data show CDR1 as KGHSH and CDR2 as LQKENI. This CDR3 reads CASSLGTGGFNEQYV. CDR3 nucleotides: TGTGCCAGCTCACTGGGGACAGGGGGCTTTAACGAGCAGTACGTC.

The chain carries TRBV28 and TRBJ2-7; a weak D match, TRBD2 (5 bases). The CDR3 consists of 14 residues. Per the germline V gene, CDR1 is MDHEN and CDR2 is SYDVKM. Deletions cut 5 bases from V and 5 bases from J, with 16 bases between. CDR3 protein: CASSPGSPPNEQYV. The CDR3 DNA follows: TGTGCCAGCAGTCCGGGGTCCCCACCGAACGAGCAGTACGTC.

The DNA of the CDR3 is TGTGCCAGCAGCCAATCCCCCCAACAGGTCTCCTACAATGAGCAGTTCTTC. It encodes CASSQSPQQVSYNEQFF. The rearrangement joins TRBV3-1 to TRBJ2-1; weak D call: TRBD1 (5 bases). The CDR3 length is 17 residues. CDR1 is LGHDT, CDR2 YNNKEL, per germline (reference sequence). V lost 2 bases to trimming and J lost 0 bases, with 14 bases between them.

This clonotype showed up just a few times. This sequence joins TRBV3-1 and TRBJ2-1; no definite D call. CDR1 is LGHDT, CDR2 YNNKEL, per germline (reference sequence). This CDR3 has 15 amino acids. Trimming took off 2 bases at V and 6 bases at J, with 14 bases between the two ends. CDR3 protein: CASSQHRAGGNEQFF. The CDR3 DNA follows: TGTGCCAGCAGCCAACATAGGGCCGGCGGCAATGAGCAGTTCTTC.

Remarks on this clonotype: A much more abundant neighbour one base away suggests this may be a read error. The chain links TRBV29-1 to TRBJ2-1; TRBD2 matches at 7 bases. Germline V gene lookup returns CDR1 SQVTM and CDR2 ANQGSEA. Germline trimming cut 8 bases from V and 6 bases from J; bases unmatched to any gene: 16. The CDR3 covers 15 residues. DNA for the CDR3: TGCAGCCATTGTAGGCTAGCGGAAGGTTCCAATGAGCAGTTCTTC. It translates to CSHCRLAEGSNEQFF.

The V and J genes are TRBV13 and TRBJ1-2; D unclear. Germline V gives CDR1 PRHDT, CDR2 FYEKMQ (reference sequence). CDR3 length: 14 residues. Trimming took 1 base from V and 4 from J, leaving 10 bases between them. The CDR3 protein is CASSLDGEIYGYTF. In nucleotides, the CDR3 is TGTGCCAGCAGCTTAGATGGGGAAATCTATGGCTACACCTTC.

J is TRBJ2-1 and V is TRBV12-3 or TRBV12-4; TRBD2 aligns across 11 bases. J gave up 5 bases and V 5 bases, and 14 bases lay outside the gene matches. This CDR3 region has 18 residues. The CDR3 bases are TGTGCCAGCAGTACCCTCGCGCACCTAGCGGGGGGACACAATGAGCAGTTCTTC. As protein: CASSTLAHLAGGHNEQFF.

The sample holds a few counts of this clonotype. The V and J genes are TRBV5-1 and TRBJ2-5, with D possibly TRBD2 on 6 matching bases. V lost 6 bases and J lost 4, with 13 bases in between. The CDR3 length is 13 residues. From germline, CDR1 is SGHRS and CDR2 YFSETQ. The CDR3 DNA is TGCGCCAGCAAGGAGGGGATGGGAGAGACCCAGTACTTC. Translated: CASKEGMGETQYF.

This clonotype was counted a few times. CDR3: CASSPRAPSSGGPHNEQFF. For the CDR3, the DNA is TGCGCCAGCAGCCCCAGGGCCCCATCTAGCGGGGGACCCCACAATGAGCAGTTCTTC. The V gene is TRBV4-1, the J gene TRBJ2-1; 10 bases match TRBD2. CDR1 and CDR2 from the germline V gene are MGHRA and YSYEKL. The CDR3 covers 19 residues. V gave up 4 bases and J gave up 5 bases; unmatched junction bases: 17.